This entry describes one T cell receptor (beta chain). V shed 6 bases and J shed 5 bases, with 11 bases lying between them. There are 14 residues in the CDR3. CDR1 and CDR2 (germline): MNHEY, SVGAGI. The PCR contained 60 Vbeta and 13 Jbeta primers. Clones were read by immunoSEQ multiplex PCR, and TCRdb kept only the in-frame ones, dropping some. The data show 160,000 or so clones, about two thirds seen once. The data were obtained in a study of cytomegalovirus exposure and HLA in healthy donors. This donor's CMV serostatus went unrecorded. The sequence was collected from a human donor in good health. Material for sequencing was PBMCs. V and J are TRBV6-5 and TRBJ1-6; D may be TRBD1 (5 bases). The CDR3 DNA reads as TGTGCCAGCAGCCAGAGACAGAATAATTCACCCCTCCACTTT. Amino acids: CASSQRQNNSPLHF.